The 24 T cell receptor beta chains below were found in one sample sequenced in a study of cytomegalovirus exposure and HLA in healthy donors. The table came from immunoSEQ multiplex PCR; TCRdb's copy has only in-frame clones and leaves some out. The sample shows some 140,000 clones, about nine tenths of them seen only once. The material sequenced was PBMCs. The receptors derive from a woman aged 25 to 39 in good health and CMV-seropositive.

A note on this clone: One end of the junction does not line up with germline, which may come from a read error. The chain is built from TRBV6-5 and TRBJ1-2; D unresolved. Germline V gene sequence: CDR1 MNHEY, CDR2 SVGAGI. CDR3 length: 13 residues. The CDR3 nucleotides are TGTGCCAGCAGTCACTCGAGGGTTCACGGCTACACCTTC. This gives the protein CASSHSRVHGYTF.

The chain combines TRBV9 with TRBJ2-1; 12 bases are shared with TRBD2. The CDR3 totals 16 residues. The J segment lost 8 bases and the V segment lost 0 bases, leaving 6 bases of the junction unmatched. The germline gives CDR1 SGDLS, CDR2 YYNGEE. The CDR3 nucleotides are TGTGCCAGCAGCGTAGGAAAGACTAGCGGGAGACATGAGCAGTTCTTC. This encodes CASSVGKTSGRHEQFF.

The V gene is TRBV5-1, the J gene TRBJ1-1; D gene uncertain. Trimming stripped 2 bases from V and 6 bases from J, with 11 bases between. The CDR3 is 13 residues long. Germline V gene lookup returns CDR1 SGHRS and CDR2 YFSETQ. The CDR3: CASSFPGTAEAFF. The CDR3 region has the DNA TGCGCCAGCAGCTTCCCGGGTACCGCTGAAGCTTTCTTT.

V is TRBV2 and J is TRBJ2-1; weak D call: TRBD2 (6 bases). The CDR3 totals 15 residues. The V gene lost 6 bases and the J gene lost 5 bases, with 17 bases spanning the gap. Germline V gene data show CDR1 as SNHLY and CDR2 as FYNNEI. The CDR3, as DNA: TGTGCCAGCAGACTGGGACTGGCGACTAACAATGAGCAGTTCTTC. Amino acid sequence: CASRLGLATNNEQFF.

The rearrangement uses TRBV27 and TRBJ2-2; TRBD1 matches 9 bases. This CDR3 region has 18 residues. CDR1 is MNHEY, CDR2 SMNVEV, per germline (reference sequence). The J segment lost 5 bases and the V segment lost 4 bases, leaving 14 bases of the junction unmatched. The CDR3 bases are TGTGCCAGCAGTTCTCGCCATCCCGGGACAGGGAATACCGGGGAGCTGTTTTTT. Translating gives CASSSRHPGTGNTGELFF.

On this clone: Sequence at one end of the junction differs from germline and may be a read error. As DNA, the CDR3 is TGTGCCAGCAGCTTAGGATTCGGCGGGGCGAACTTC. Translation: CASSLGFGGANF. The chain has TRBV7-9 and TRBJ2-5; D is perhaps TRBD2 (6 bases). The length of the CDR3 is 12 residues. Per the germline V gene, CDR1 is SEHNR and CDR2 is FQNEAQ (reference sequence). The variable domain in full, with the rest retrieved from reference TRBV7-9 and TRBJ2-5, is DTGVSQNPRHKITKRGQNVTFRCDPISEHNRLYWYRQTLGQGPEFLTYFQNEAQLEKSRLLSDRFSAERPKGSFSTLEIQRTEQGDSAMYLCASSLGFGGANFGPGTRLLVL.

J is TRBJ2-7 and V is TRBV19; the match to TRBD2 covers 8 bases. The CDR3 has 17 residues. The germline CDR1 and CDR2 sequences are LNHDA and SQIVND (reference sequence). V shed 5 bases and J 8 bases; nucleotides not matched to a gene: 20. CDR3 sequence: CASSAYNERGTVRKQYF. CDR3 nucleotide sequence: TGTGCCAGTAGTGCCTACAATGAGCGGGGGACTGTGAGGAAGCAGTACTTC.

The CDR3 bases are TGCGCCAGCGCCCCAATAAAGCGGGGGGGCAAATACGAGCAGTACTTC. Translated: CASAPIKRGGKYEQYF. The chain couples TRBV10-2 to TRBJ2-7; 10 positions agree with TRBD2. The junction had 14 bases not matched to a gene; V was cut back by 8 bases and J by 4 bases. Germline V gives CDR1 WSHSY, CDR2 SAAADI. CDR3 length: 16 residues.

The chain joins TRBV27 to TRBJ1-2; D remains unclear. This CDR3 region has 13 residues. V lost 6 bases to trimming and J lost 5 bases, with 13 bases between them. Germline V gives CDR1 MNHEY, CDR2 SMNVEV (reference sequence). The CDR3 bases are TGTGCCAGCAGCCCCGGGTCTACATATGGCTACACCTTC. Residues: CASSPGSTYGYTF.

This chain links TRBV6-1 with TRBJ1-6, with 12 bases identical to TRBD1. The J segment lost 9 bases and the V segment lost 3 bases, leaving 3 bases of the junction unmatched. The CDR3 covers 15 residues. The germline gives CDR1 MNHNS, CDR2 SASEGT. CDR3 nucleotides: TGTGCCAGCAGTGATCTGGGACAGGGGGCTTCACCCCTCCACTTT. Its translation is CASSDLGQGASPLHF.

The V gene is TRBV5-1, the J gene TRBJ1-2; 11 bases are a match to TRBD1. Germline loops: CDR1 SGHRS, CDR2 YFSETQ. J gave up 6 bases and V 1 base, and 5 bases lay outside the gene matches. The CDR3 totals 15 residues. For the CDR3, the DNA is TGCGCCAGCAGCTTGCGCGGACAGGGGGCGGATGGCTACACCTTC. Protein product: CASSLRGQGADGYTF.

The chain couples TRBV29-1 to TRBJ1-2, with D perhaps matching TRBD1 (6 bases). CDR1 SQVTM and CDR2 ANQGSEA come from the germline V gene. The CDR3 loop spans 15 amino acids. The V gene lost 1 base and the J gene lost 6 bases, with 18 bases spanning the gap. The CDR3 nucleotides read TGCAGCGTTGAAGTAGGGACAATTTTGTCGAATGGCTACACCTTC. Translation: CSVEVGTILSNGYTF.

This chain uses TRBV5-6 with TRBJ2-7, with TRBD1 matching over 9 bases. CDR3 length: 12 amino acids. J lost 5 bases, V lost 6 bases, and 3 bases had no gene match. Germline V gene sequence: CDR1 SGHDT, CDR2 YYEEEE. CDR3 DNA sequence: TGTGCCAGCAACAGGGGGCCAGACGAGCAGTACTTC. This codes for CASNRGPDEQYF.

This sequence joins TRBV27 and TRBJ1-1, with 9 bases identical to TRBD1. From germline, CDR1 is MNHEY and CDR2 SMNVEV (reference sequence). CDR3 size: 14 residues. The J segment lost 5 bases and the V segment lost 3 bases, leaving 4 bases of the junction unmatched. CDR3 sequence: CASSLRQGGTEAFF. CDR3 DNA: TGTGCCAGCAGTTTGCGACAGGGGGGAACTGAAGCTTTCTTT.

The gene calls are TRBV5-8 and TRBJ2-5, with TRBD1 matching over 12 bases. This CDR3 spans 16 amino acids. Germline trimming cut 4 bases from V and 2 bases from J; bases unmatched to any gene: 6. The germline CDR1 and CDR2 sequences are SGHTS and YDEGEE. CDR3 in amino acids: CASSQGQGAPQETQYF. CDR3 nucleotides: TGTGCCAGCAGCCAGGGACAGGGGGCCCCTCAAGAGACCCAGTACTTC. The full variable domain, with the rest looked up from reference TRBV5-8 and TRBJ2-5, is EAGVTQSPTHLIKTRGQQATLRCSPISGHTSVYWYQQALGLGLQFLLWYDEGEERNRGNFPPRFSGRQFPNYSSELNVNALELEDSALYLCASSQGQGAPQETQYFGPGTRLLVL.

The chain combines TRBV6-5 with TRBJ1-2; a possible D gene is TRBD1 (6 bases). The length of the CDR3 is 12 residues. Germline V CDR1 and CDR2: MNHEY, SVGAGI. V was cut by 6 bases and J by 6 bases, with 11 bases left in between. Written as DNA, the CDR3 is TGTGCCAGCAGCAGGGGTTTCGATGGCTACACCTTC. It is translated as CASSRGFDGYTF.

The J gene is TRBJ1-1, the V gene TRBV27; D gene uncertain. V lost 9 bases and J 6 bases, leaving 26 bases between the germline ends. This CDR3 contains 16 residues. Germline V lookup: CDR1 MNHEY, CDR2 SMNVEV (reference sequence). For the CDR3, the DNA is TGTGCCAGTCCCTTAGGAGGGTTTGCCCTTAACCCTGAAGCTTTCTTT. This sequence encodes CASPLGGFALNPEAFF.

The rearrangement uses TRBV15 and TRBJ2-7; maybe TRBD2 (5 bases). Germline V gene data show CDR1 as LNHNV and CDR2 as YYDKDF (reference sequence). V was clipped by 8 bases and J by 4 bases, with 18 bases between them. This CDR3 is 14 amino acids long. The CDR3 reads CATSRGSLAYEQYF. The CDR3 DNA sequence: TGTGCCACCTCGCGAGGGTCCCTAGCTTACGAGCAGTACTTC.

This clone was observed a few times. The chain is built from TRBV2 and TRBJ1-2; D is unclear. Trimming stripped 4 bases from V and 4 bases from J, with 7 bases between. This CDR3 comprises 12 residues. The V gene's germline CDR1 is SNHLY and CDR2 FYNNEI. CDR3 nucleotide sequence: TGTGCCAGCAGTGTCCCGGGCTATGGCTACACCTTC. Its protein is CASSVPGYGYTF.

The rearrangement joins TRBV28 to TRBJ2-1; 11 bases align to TRBD1. The germline CDR1 and CDR2 sequences are MDHEN and SYDVKM. The length of the CDR3 is 15 residues. Germline trimming cut 2 bases from V and 5 bases from J; bases unmatched to any gene: 2. DNA for the CDR3: TGTGCCAGCAGTTTAGGGACAGGGGGTCACAATGAGCAGTTCTTC. It specifies CASSLGTGGHNEQFF.

This clone was observed once. The rearrangement joins TRBV27 to TRBJ2-1; 7 bases match TRBD2. Germline CDR1 and CDR2: MNHEY and SMNVEV (reference sequence). The CDR3 loop spans 15 amino acids. The trim removed 3 bases at V and 4 bases at J, leaving 6 bases unmatched. The CDR3 DNA is TGTGCCAGCAGTTTGTTCGGGGGGATATACAATGAGCAGTTCTTC. As protein: CASSLFGGIYNEQFF.

The chain employs TRBV10-2 and TRBJ1-1, with D hard to call. Germline V gene data show CDR1 as WSHSY and CDR2 as SAAADI. The CDR3 runs to 12 residues. Trimming pared 11 bases from V and 4 bases from J, leaving 14 bases between. CDR3 in DNA: TGCGCCGCGGGCGGGCGGGGCACTGAAGCTTTCTTT. The encoded protein is CAAGGRGTEAFF.

J is TRBJ1-1 and V is TRBV7-9; 11 bases agree with TRBD1. CDR3 size: 14 residues. V shed 5 bases, J shed 5 bases, and the junction held 4 bases outside the gene matches. Germline values: CDR1 SEHNR, CDR2 FQNEAQ (reference sequence). The CDR3 region is CASSRGTGGTEAFF. In nucleotides, the CDR3 is TGTGCCAGCAGCCGTGGGACAGGGGGGACTGAAGCTTTCTTT.

The chain links TRBV5-5 to TRBJ2-7; no reliable D call. CDR1 and CDR2 (germline): SGHKS, YYEKEE (reference sequence). V gave up 0 bases and J gave up 2 bases, with 3 bases separating them. This CDR3 spans 12 amino acids. The CDR3 spells CASSLVTYEQYF. CDR3 nucleotides: TGTGCCAGCAGCTTGGTCACCTACGAGCAGTACTTC.